The 20 T cell receptor beta chains given below trace back to one sample, sequenced in a study of prognosis after radiotherapy for stage I lung cancer. Genomic DNA was subjected to two-round multiplex PCR for amplification of TCR beta CDR3. The first round of PCR was done with primers that matched each TRBV and TRBJ gene. MiXCR, run by TCRdb on the multiplex PCR reads, gives a single entry per CDR3 protein. The sample has roughly 13,000 distinct CDR3 sequences; around 27% are singletons. This sample comprised PBMCs, obtained before or after stereotactic body radiation therapy (not recorded which). Receptors were obtained from a donor aged 50 or older with non-small cell lung cancer.

The chain has TRBV20-1 and TRBJ2-1; D unresolved. Trimming took 0 bases from V and 4 from J, leaving 16 bases between them. Looked up from germline, CDR1 is DFQATT and CDR2 is SNEGSKA (reference sequence). This CDR3 is built from 16 residues. CDR3 region: CSARDKSCRLYNEQFF. CDR3 in DNA: TGCAGTGCTAGAGATAAAAGCTGTAGGTTGTACAATGAGCAGTTCTTC.

This clonotype was counted ten times or more. CDR3 DNA: TGTGCCAGCAGGCTACAGGGCTTGGTCACTGAAGCTTTCTTT. Encoded protein: CASRLQGLVTEAFF. This chain connects TRBV2 to TRBJ1-1; weak D call: TRBD1 (6 bases). Germline CDR1 is SNHLY and CDR2 is FYNNEI. The CDR3 length is 14 residues. V dropped 6 bases and J dropped 4 bases, with 15 bases sitting between them. The variable domain in full, with the rest retrieved from reference TRBV2 and TRBJ1-1, is EPEVTQTPSHQVTQMGQEVILRCVPISNHLYFYWYRQILGQKVEFLVSFYNNEISEKSEIFDDQFSVERPDGSNFTLKIRSTKLEDSAMYFCASRLQGLVTEAFFGQGTRLTVV.

This clonotype was counted ten times or more. V and J are TRBV3-1 and TRBJ1-6; 9 bases fit TRBD1. V was clipped by 4 bases and J by 3 bases; unmatched bases: 1. CDR1 and CDR2 (germline): LGHDT, YNNKEL (reference sequence). CDR3 length equals 15 residues. Here the CDR3 DNA reads TGTGCCAGCAGCCCGACAGGGGGCTATAATTCACCCCTCCACTTT. This encodes CASSPTGGYNSPLHF.

This clonotype has a count of ten or more. This chain joins TRBV11-2 and TRBJ1-1; 7 bases align to TRBD1. V trimming: 3 bases; J trimming: 0 bases; junction bases outside the gene matches: 4. CDR1 is SGHAT, CDR2 FQNNGV, per germline. The CDR3 loop spans 15 amino acids. The CDR3 sequence is CASSFTTGLNTEAFF. For the CDR3, the DNA is TGTGCCAGCAGCTTCACGACAGGGCTGAACACTGAAGCTTTCTTT.

In this sample, this clonotype is medium-sized (0.01 to 0.1%). The chain recombines TRBV7-2 with TRBJ2-1, with D maybe TRBD1 (5 bases). This CDR3 has 15 residues. The germline V and J ends were trimmed by 4 bases and 7 bases, with 17 bases remaining between them. In germline, CDR1 is SGHTA, CDR2 FQGNSA. The CDR3 DNA reads TGTGCCAGCAGCTCAATCTTCAGGGTTATGAATGAGCAGTTCTTC. Protein sequence: CASSSIFRVMNEQFF.

V is TRBV6-2 or TRBV6-3 and J is TRBJ2-5; 8 nucleotides agree with TRBD2. Germline CDR1 is MNHEY and CDR2 is SVGEGT. The trim removed 10 bases at V and 7 bases at J, leaving 11 bases unmatched. The CDR3 extends over 13 amino acids. CDR3 amino acids: CAIKRIRGGTQYF. For the CDR3, the DNA is TGTGCCATCAAGCGGATCCGGGGGGGGACCCAGTACTTC.

This clonotype was observed at least ten times. The genes are TRBV9 and TRBJ2-2, with D maybe TRBD2 (5 bases). Germline lookup yields CDR1 SGDLS and CDR2 YYNGEE. The ends were cut back, 0 bases at V and 5 bases at J, with 14 bases in the middle. The CDR3 has 16 residues. In nucleotides, the CDR3 is TGTGCCAGCAGCGTAGTTCCGGATTCGGGGACCGGGGAGCTGTTTTTT. It yields the protein CASSVVPDSGTGELFF.

This clonotype came up many times. The J gene is TRBJ1-5, the V gene TRBV15; no clear D gene. The CDR3 spans 16 residues. Germline values: CDR1 LNHNV, CDR2 YYDKDF (reference sequence). Trimming shortened V by 9 bases and J by 0 bases, and 18 bases separated the two germline ends. CDR3 sequence (DNA): TGTGCCACGAGCCCGGGGAACAGATATAGCAATCAGCCCCAGCATTTT. This sequence encodes CATSPGNRYSNQPQHF.

Note on this clonotype: A far larger clone is just one base off, so this is likely a read error. V gene TRBV27 combines with J gene TRBJ2-4, with 9 bases that match TRBD2. Germline V CDR1 and CDR2: MNHEY, SMNVEV (reference sequence). The CDR3 is 14 residues long. In nucleotides, the CDR3 is TGTGCCAGCAGTTTTAGCGGGAGTAGAAATGAGAAGTTCTTC. This encodes CASSFSGSRNEKFF.

The V call is TRBV24-1, the J call TRBJ2-1, with 8 bases matching TRBD2. The CDR3 covers 18 residues. The V gene end was trimmed by 5 bases and the J gene end by 7 bases; junction bases not matched to a gene: 18. Germline loops: CDR1 KGHDR, CDR2 SFDVKD. The CDR3: CATSGGSGGPSRWNEQFF. The DNA of the CDR3 is TGTGCCACCAGTGGGGGATCGGGAGGGCCGAGCCGGTGGAATGAGCAGTTCTTC.

As to this clonotype: Compared with germline, one end of the junction differs, possibly owing to a read error. V usage is TRBV6-9 and J usage is TRBJ1-1; 8 positions agree with TRBD1. The germline gives CDR1 MNHGY, CDR2 SVAAGI. The CDR3 has 12 amino acids. The CDR3 DNA reads TGTACCAGCAGTTTCAGGACAGGGCCAGCTTCCTTT. Its protein is CTSSFRTGPASF.

This chain connects TRBV11-2 to TRBJ2-5, with D perhaps assigned TRBD1 or TRBD2 (5 bases each). The CDR3 consists of 16 residues. Looked up from germline, CDR1 is SGHAT and CDR2 is FQNNGV. The ends were cut back, 5 bases at V and 7 bases at J, with 23 bases in the middle. DNA of the CDR3: TGTGCCAGCAGCGTTGGGGCGGGTCCGATCATGGGGACCCAGTACTTC. Translating gives CASSVGAGPIMGTQYF.

A remark on this clonotype: At one of its ends the junction is not consistent with the germline gene, which may arise from a read error. The chain recombines TRBV6-1 with TRBJ2-5; D is tentatively TRBD1 or TRBD2 (6 bases each). This CDR3 comprises 15 residues. CDR1 and CDR2 from the germline V gene are MNHNS and SASEGT. The CDR3 nucleotides read TGTGCCAGAAGGAGCCTAGCGATGGGACAAGAGACCCGGTACTTC. Encoded protein: CARRSLAMGQETRYF.

Of note for this clonotype: This may be a read error, as it is one base from a much larger clone. The chain employs TRBV4-2 and TRBJ2-5; maybe TRBD2 (6 bases). The CDR3 length is 18 residues. The germline CDR1 and CDR2 sequences are LGHNA and YNFKEQ. CDR3 bases: TGTGCCGGCAGCCAAGGAACGAGACTAGTTTCACGGCAAGAGACCCAGTACTTC. It translates to CAGSQGTRLVSRQETQYF.

Concerning this clonotype: An end of the junction differs from the germline gene, which may be a read error. The V call is TRBV6-1, the J call TRBJ2-7; a possible D gene is TRBD1 (6 bases). From germline, CDR1 is MNHNS and CDR2 SASEGT. This CDR3 is built from 15 residues. The CDR3 region has the DNA TGTGCCAGCAGCTTTGGTGACAGGCCAACCTACGACCAGTACTTC. Its protein is CASSFGDRPTYDQYF.

This clonotype is categorized as medium-sized (0.01 to 0.1%). The V and J genes are TRBV6-5 and TRBJ2-2; D is possibly TRBD2 (6 bases). CDR3 size: 17 residues. CDR1 and CDR2 (germline): MNHEY, SVGAGI. V lost 1 base to trimming and J lost 3 bases, with 15 bases between them. CDR3 sequence: CASSYFQTSVYTGELFF. The DNA of the CDR3 is TGTGCCAGCAGTTACTTCCAGACTAGTGTGTACACCGGGGAGCTGTTTTTT.

Ten or more counts support this clonotype. The rearrangement links TRBV5-1 to TRBJ2-7; D not resolved. V was shortened by 2 bases and J by 7 bases, with 10 bases between the two germline ends. The CDR3 is 12 residues long. Per the germline V gene, CDR1 is SGHRS and CDR2 is YFSETQ. CDR3 sequence reads: CASSLDLGEQYF. The CDR3 bases are TGCGCCAGCAGCTTAGACCTGGGGGAGCAGTACTTC.

This chain connects TRBV27 to TRBJ2-5; weak D call: TRBD2 (5 bases). Germline CDR1 reads MNHEY; CDR2 reads SMNVEV (reference sequence). The CDR3 length is 18 residues. V was pared by 8 bases and J by 5 bases, with 30 bases between. CDR3 protein: CASYLETPWSNPGETQYF. The CDR3 region has the DNA TGTGCCAGCTACTTGGAGACCCCGTGGTCGAACCCGGGGGAGACCCAGTACTTC.

By frequency in the sample, this clonotype is medium-sized. This chain connects TRBV6-2 or TRBV6-3 to TRBJ2-7; D is ambiguous. CDR1 is MNHEY, CDR2 SVGEGT, per germline. The CDR3 runs to 15 residues. Trimming left V 5 bases short and J 2 bases short, with 16 bases between. The CDR3 loop reads CASSPVSSYTYEQYF. The CDR3 bases are TGTGCCAGCAGTCCTGTTTCCTCTTATACCTACGAGCAGTACTTC.

This rearrangement joins TRBV5-1 to TRBJ2-3; D is possibly TRBD1 or TRBD2 (6 bases each). Germline assignment: CDR1 SGHRS and CDR2 YFSETQ. V lost 3 bases to trimming and J lost 6 bases, with 26 bases between them. The length of the CDR3 is 18 residues. The CDR3, as DNA: TGCGCCAGCAGCTCGGGGGCCCCACTAGCCGGGGGCTTTGATACGCAGTATTTT. Translation: CASSSGAPLAGGFDTQYF.